Each of the 25 T cell receptor beta chains below was sequenced from the same sample in a study of cytomegalovirus exposure and HLA in healthy donors (dated by TCRdb to the late 2010s). The library relied on the immunoSEQ multiplex PCR assay. The multiplex PCR relied on a mix of 60 forward primers for TCR Vbeta segments and 13 reverse primers for TCR Jbeta segments. This immuneACCESS table, as held by TCRdb, lists in-frame sequences with V and J called but not all clones. Of the missing ones, under half trace to an unresolved V gene in checked studies; the others have no known cause. A total of some 150,000 clones appear in this sample, 70% to 80% of them only once. The ten largest clones add up to about 1.3% of the sample. Sequencing was carried out using PBMCs. The source of these receptors is a woman aged 50 to 60 in good health and CMV-seronegative.

This chain joins TRBV5-1 and TRBJ2-2, with 7 bases aligning to TRBD2. With 5 bases clipped from V and 1 base from J, the junction kept 8 bases outside the gene matches. The CDR3 is made up of 16 amino acids. Germline loops: CDR1 SGHRS, CDR2 YFSETQ. CDR3 DNA: TGCGCCAGCAGTTCCGGGGGGTTAGAGAACACCGGGGAGCTGTTTTTT. It yields the protein CASSSGGLENTGELFF.

V usage is TRBV18 and J usage is TRBJ2-2, with D unresolved. CDR1 and CDR2 from the germline V gene are KGHSH and LQKENI. The CDR3 totals 13 residues. Deletions cut 4 bases from V and 4 bases from J, with 7 bases between. The CDR3 loop reads CASSLTRTGELFF. Written as DNA, the CDR3 is TGTGCCAGCTCACTAACACGCACCGGGGAGCTGTTTTTT.

The V call is TRBV6-5, the J call TRBJ2-3; the match to TRBD1 covers 7 bases. The V gene end was trimmed by 0 bases and the J gene end by 7 bases; junction bases not matched to a gene: 1. The CDR3 covers 13 residues. Germline V gives CDR1 MNHEY, CDR2 SVGAGI. The DNA of the CDR3 is TGTGCCAGCAGTTACTCGGGACAGTATACGCAGTATTTT. It translates to CASSYSGQYTQYF.

This clone was detected only a few times. The gene calls are TRBV6-6 and TRBJ1-1; possible D gene TRBD1, 5 bases. Germline CDR1 and CDR2: MNHNY and SVGAGI (reference sequence). CDR3 length: 14 amino acids. The V end lost 2 bases, the J end lost 4 bases, and 11 bases lay between the germline ends. This CDR3 reads CASSYAGRGTEAFF. In nucleotides, the CDR3 is TGTGCCAGCAGTTACGCAGGGAGGGGCACTGAAGCTTTCTTT.

The rearrangement links TRBV2 to TRBJ1-5; weak D call: TRBD1 (5 bases). Germline-derived CDR1 and CDR2 are SNHLY and FYNNEI. The CDR3 length is 15 residues. Between the trimmed V and J ends, which lost 5 bases and 7 bases, there was a span of 18 bases. Here the CDR3 DNA reads TGTGCCAGCAGTACAACATCAGGGCTCCGACAGCCCCAGCATTTT. Amino acids: CASSTTSGLRQPQHF. Full variable domain (missing parts from reference TRBV2 and TRBJ1-5): EPEVTQTPSHQVTQMGQEVILRCVPISNHLYFYWYRQILGQKVEFLVSFYNNEISEKSEIFDDQFSVERPDGSNFTLKIRSTKLEDSAMYFCASSTTSGLRQPQHFGDGTRLSIL.

J is TRBJ2-2 and V is TRBV7-9; the D is unclear. V lost 0 bases to trimming and J lost 2 bases, with 10 bases between them. The CDR3 loop spans 16 amino acids. Germline CDR1 and CDR2: SEHNR and FQNEAQ (reference sequence). For the CDR3, the DNA is TGTGCCAGCAGCTTAGCGCAGACACTCAACACCGGGGAGCTGTTTTTT. Protein: CASSLAQTLNTGELFF.

In DNA form, the CDR3 reads TGCGCCAGCAGCAGAACGGGTCTCTATGGCTACACCTTC. It specifies CASSRTGLYGYTF. This chain joins TRBV4-1 and TRBJ1-2; unclear D gene. Trimming removed 5 bases from V and 4 bases from J, with 11 bases in between. This CDR3 has 13 amino acids. The germline V gene encodes CDR1 MGHRA and CDR2 YSYEKL.

The CDR3 loop reads CASSLSFGDSRYNEQFF. CDR3 DNA: TGTGCCAGCAGTTTATCTTTTGGGGACAGTAGGTACAATGAGCAGTTCTTC. V is TRBV27 and J is TRBJ2-1; 7 bases align to TRBD1. The junction had 9 bases not matched to a gene; V was cut back by 0 bases and J by 4 bases. There are 17 residues in the CDR3. Germline V gene data show CDR1 as MNHEY and CDR2 as SMNVEV (reference sequence).

The rearrangement joins TRBV2 to TRBJ1-6; 7 bases match TRBD1. CDR1 is SNHLY and CDR2 is FYNNEI in the germline V gene. CDR3 length: 14 residues. Trimming at V came to 7 bases and at J to 5 bases, leaving 5 bases not matched to a gene. CDR3 amino acids: CASTITGDNSPLHF. The CDR3 DNA reads TGTGCCAGCACTATCACAGGGGATAATTCACCCCTCCACTTT.

This clone was observed a single time. The chain carries TRBV7-9 and TRBJ2-7, with 7 nucleotides matching TRBD2. Unmatched junction bases numbered 10, after V lost 4 bases and J lost 4 bases. Germline V lookup: CDR1 SEHNR, CDR2 FQNEAQ (reference sequence). The CDR3 length is 15 residues. This chain's CDR3 is CASSSKGLVSYEQYF. Here the CDR3 DNA reads TGTGCCAGCAGCTCTAAAGGACTAGTTTCGTACGAGCAGTACTTC.

This sequence joins TRBV7-9 and TRBJ2-7; TRBD2 aligns across 7 bases. With V trimmed by 2 bases and J by 4 bases, 2 bases remained unmatched. The germline V gene encodes CDR1 SEHNR and CDR2 FQNEAQ (reference sequence). CDR3 size: 13 residues. In nucleotides, the CDR3 is TGTGCCAGCAGCTTATGGGAGGGTTACGAGCAGTACTTC. Its translation: CASSLWEGYEQYF.

The rearrangement links TRBV4-2 to TRBJ1-4; D gene unclear. This CDR3 is built from 13 residues. CDR1 and CDR2 (germline): LGHNA, YNFKEQ. Trimming removed 4 bases at V and 7 bases at J, with 10 bases between. CDR3 residues: CASSPWRSEKLFF. CDR3 bases: TGTGCCAGCAGCCCGTGGAGGAGTGAAAAACTGTTTTTT.

The rearrangement joins TRBV4-1 to TRBJ2-7; 7 nucleotides line up with TRBD2. Unmatched junction bases numbered 8, after V lost 0 bases and J lost 3 bases. The germline V gene encodes CDR1 MGHRA and CDR2 YSYEKL. The CDR3 is 16 residues long. CDR3 nucleotides: TGCGCCAGCAGCCAAGATCTGGGGGACTACAGCTACGAGCAGTACTTC. Its translation: CASSQDLGDYSYEQYF.

The chain links TRBV18 to TRBJ2-3; D call uncertain. Germline loops: CDR1 KGHSH, CDR2 LQKENI. V was shortened by 3 bases and J by 6 bases, with 19 bases between the two germline ends. This CDR3 contains 16 residues. CDR3 sequence (DNA): TGTGCCAGCTCACCCCGGCGAGTAAATAACGGGGATACGCAGTATTTT. Amino acid sequence: CASSPRRVNNGDTQYF. Based on the CDR3 plus reference TRBV18 and TRBJ2-3, the full variable domain is NAGVMQNPRHLVRRRGQEARLRCSPMKGHSHVYWYRQLPEEGLKFMVYLQKENIIDESGMPKERFSAEFPKEGPSILRIQQVVRGDSAAYFCASSPRRVNNGDTQYFGPGTRLTVL.

The gene calls are TRBV7-2 and TRBJ2-7, with 9 bases that match TRBD1. The V gene's germline CDR1 is SGHTA and CDR2 FQGNSA. Trimming took 4 bases from V and 4 from J; bases not matched to a gene: 2. The CDR3 runs to 13 residues. The CDR3, as DNA: TGTGCCAGCAGCTATGGGACAGGGTACGAGCAGTACTTC. Translated: CASSYGTGYEQYF.

The rearrangement uses TRBV5-1 and TRBJ2-7, with 7 bases aligning to TRBD2. J lost 0 bases, V lost 4 bases, and 4 bases had no gene match. Germline V gene data show CDR1 as SGHRS and CDR2 as YFSETQ. The CDR3 has 14 residues. Here the CDR3 reads CASSGSGSSYEQYF. As DNA, the CDR3 is TGCGCCAGCAGCGGTAGCGGGTCCTCCTACGAGCAGTACTTC. The whole variable domain, filled in from reference TRBV5-1 and TRBJ2-7, reads KAGVTQTPRYLIKTRGQQVTLSCSPISGHRSVSWYQQTPGQGLQFLFEYFSETQRNKGNFPGRFSGRQFSNSRSEMNVSTLELGDSALYLCASSGSGSSYEQYFGPGTRLTVT.

The chain uses TRBV5-1 and TRBJ2-1; D not resolved. The germline CDR1 and CDR2 sequences are SGHRS and YFSETQ. Trimming took off 0 bases at V and 3 bases at J, with 4 bases between the two ends. CDR3 size: 13 residues. The CDR3: CASSLAVYNEQFF. The CDR3 DNA reads TGCGCCAGCAGCTTGGCTGTCTACAATGAGCAGTTCTTC.

The V call is TRBV27, the J call TRBJ1-5, with 7 bases that match TRBD1. This CDR3 has 14 amino acids. In germline, CDR1 is MNHEY, CDR2 SMNVEV (reference sequence). Germline trimming cut 3 bases from V and 5 bases from J; bases unmatched to any gene: 4. The CDR3 nucleotides are TGTGCCAGCAGTTTGGAGACAGGGCATCAGCCCCAGCATTTT. It translates to CASSLETGHQPQHF.

The chain recombines TRBV11-2 with TRBJ2-3; perhaps TRBD2 as D (6 bases). Trimming cost V 1 base and J 0 bases, with 8 bases left between them. The CDR3 runs 15 residues. Germline-derived CDR1 and CDR2 are SGHAT and FQNNGV. CDR3 residues: CASSLGGLSTDTQYF. DNA of the CDR3: TGTGCCAGCAGCTTAGGGGGACTGAGCACAGATACGCAGTATTTT.

The V gene is TRBV18, the J gene TRBJ1-1; no clear D gene. Germline CDR1 KGHSH, CDR2 LQKENI. V shed 5 bases and J shed 5 bases, with 18 bases lying between them. This CDR3 contains 15 residues. This CDR3 is CASSKGSGTSTEAFF. CDR3 nucleotides: TGTGCCAGCTCAAAAGGGTCGGGAACAAGTACTGAAGCTTTCTTT.

V gene TRBV27 combines with J gene TRBJ2-5; no definite D call. The germline V and J ends were trimmed by 3 bases and 1 base, with 12 bases remaining between them. Germline V CDR1 and CDR2: MNHEY, SMNVEV (reference sequence). There are 15 residues in the CDR3. The CDR3 DNA is TGTGCCAGCAGTTTGGTCCCTAATCGCCAAGAGACCCAGTACTTC. Its protein product is CASSLVPNRQETQYF.

The CDR3 DNA is TGTGCCAGCAGAGAGACGGGGGGTCTGACTAATGAAAAACTGTTTTTT. It yields the protein CASRETGGLTNEKLFF. The V call is TRBV28, the J call TRBJ1-4; a possible D gene is TRBD1 (5 bases). CDR1 and CDR2 (germline): MDHEN, SYDVKM. Deletions cut 6 bases from V and 2 bases from J, with 16 bases between. CDR3 size: 16 residues. Looking up the rest from reference TRBV28 and TRBJ1-4 gives the full variable domain: DVKVTQSSRYLVKRTGEKVFLECVQDMDHENMFWYRQDPGLGLRLIYFSYDVKMKEKGDIPEGYSVSREKKERFSLILESASTNQTSMYLCASRETGGLTNEKLFFGSGTQLSVL.

The CDR3 is CASSSRLAGAYEQYF. The CDR3, as DNA: TGTGCCAGCAGTTCCCGACTAGCGGGAGCCTACGAGCAGTACTTC. The chain recombines TRBV6-5 with TRBJ2-7, with 12 positions matching TRBD2. Trimming at V came to 4 bases and at J to 2 bases, leaving 3 bases not matched to a gene. Germline values: CDR1 MNHEY, CDR2 SVGAGI. The CDR3 is made up of 15 amino acids.

The chain is built from TRBV5-6 and TRBJ1-6; 7 nucleotides agree with TRBD1. Looked up from germline, CDR1 is SGHDT and CDR2 is YYEEEE. Trimming removed 5 bases from V and 3 bases from J; junction bases left unmatched: 11. This CDR3 is built from 17 residues. CDR3 sequence (DNA): TGTGCCAGCAGATCCCGACAGGGACTTTACTATAATTCACCCCTCCACTTT. Translating gives CASRSRQGLYYNSPLHF.

This clone was picked up one time. This chain links TRBV9 with TRBJ2-7; 7 nucleotides agree with TRBD1. The CDR3 has 14 residues. The germline CDR1 and CDR2 sequences are SGDLS and YYNGEE. V was pared by 0 bases and J by 6 bases, with 6 bases of the junction left unmatched. The CDR3 reads CASSVGGQSGEQYF. DNA of the CDR3: TGTGCCAGCAGCGTAGGGGGACAGAGTGGCGAGCAGTACTTC.